The clone carrying this TCR beta chain was found many times. What it binds is not known. These data originate in a study of Graves' ophthalmopathy and Graves' hyperthyroidism. The study's findings and limits: Most thyroid clonotypes with frequency above 0.001 were detected in blood too.

The CDR3 sequence is 14 residues long. V was cut by 0 bases and J by 4 bases, with 10 bases left in between. CDR1 and CDR2 from the germline V gene are SGHKS and YYEKEE (reference sequence). TCR beta CDR3 amplification used RNA transcripts. The first-round RT-PCR employed HTBI primers together with the Qiagen OneStep RT-PCR kit. A multiplex PCR was then performed as the second round. TCRdb called the multiplex PCR reads again in MiXCR, with one record for every CDR3 protein. The sample includes approximately 410,000 distinct CDR3 sequences, approximately 15% seen only once; the top ten take 5.5% to 7%.

The V and J genes are TRBV5-5 and TRBJ1-1; D is ambiguous. This TCR was recovered from a woman in her late teens or twenties with stable Graves' hyperthyroidism. The specimen sequenced was peripheral blood. This CDR3 reads CASSLGLEGTEAFF. For the CDR3, the DNA is TGTGCCAGCAGCTTGGGTCTGGAGGGCACTGAAGCTTTCTTT.